The sequence of this T cell receptor beta chain was determined in a study of shared clonotypes between healthy human individuals. Study as a whole: Researchers drew samples from two women and three men aged 18 to 49.

Turning to this clone: The antigen is not known.

Sequenced by immunoSEQ multiplex PCR; TCRdb stores in-frame clones only, minus some. The sample includes 950,000 to 1,100,000 clones, around 76% of them seen just once. V was trimmed by 5 bases and J by 3 bases, leaving 20 bases between them. The CDR3 has 17 residues. The V gene's germline CDR1 is LNHDA and CDR2 SQIVND (reference sequence). Study-wide points: The sharing of around 5% of naive CD4 clonotypes was seen across a handful of donors. In contrast to clonotypes shared by all four donors, non-shared clonotypes had lower generation probabilities.

This receptor was identified in a man aged 18 to 30 in good health. V and J are TRBV19 and TRBJ1-5; no reliable D call. Sequencing was performed on memory CD4+ T cells sorted from blood. Subset described: CD45RA-negative fraction. CDR3 sequence: CASSLFSGGWNNQPQHF. CDR3 in DNA: TGTGCCAGTAGTTTGTTTTCAGGTGGTTGGAACAATCAGCCCCAGCATTTT.